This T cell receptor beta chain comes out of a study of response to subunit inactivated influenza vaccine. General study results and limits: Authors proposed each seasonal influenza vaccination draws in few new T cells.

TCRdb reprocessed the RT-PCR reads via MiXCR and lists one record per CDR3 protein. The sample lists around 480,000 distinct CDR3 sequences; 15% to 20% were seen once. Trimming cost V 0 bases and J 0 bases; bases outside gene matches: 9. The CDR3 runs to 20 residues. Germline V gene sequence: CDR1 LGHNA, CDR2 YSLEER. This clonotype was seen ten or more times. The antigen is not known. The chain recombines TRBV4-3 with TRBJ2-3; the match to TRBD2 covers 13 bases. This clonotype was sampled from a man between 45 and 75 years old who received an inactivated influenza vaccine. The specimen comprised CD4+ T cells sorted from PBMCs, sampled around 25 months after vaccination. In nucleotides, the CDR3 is TGCGCCAGCAGCCAAGATTTAGCGACTAGCGGGAGGACTAGCACAGATACGCAGTATTTT. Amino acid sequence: CASSQDLATSGRTSTDTQYF.